The 12 T cell receptor beta chains presented below share a single source sample, sequenced in a study of PD-1 blockade in classical Hodgkin lymphoma. This table comes from immunoSEQ multiplex PCR, and its TCRdb copy is limited to in-frame clones, with some not included. The table lists approximately 34,000 clones, 76% of them singletons. Each patient experienced a relapse that followed autologous stem cell transplantation, and brentuximab vedotin exposure varied. Sequences were derived from peripheral blood mononuclear cells (PBMCs), sampled before the second cycle of nivolumab. These receptors were taken from a human donor with classical Hodgkin lymphoma.

This clone was recorded once. The chain has TRBV10-1 and TRBJ2-3; D is uncertain. CDR1 WNHNN and CDR2 SYGVQD come from the germline V gene (reference sequence). The CDR3 runs 12 residues. The V end was cut by 0 bases, the J end by 5 bases, with 3 bases between. Here the CDR3 DNA reads TGCGCCAGCAGTGAGTCGCAAGATACGCAGTATTTT. It codes for CASSESQDTQYF.

This clone was counted only a few times. V usage is TRBV9 and J usage is TRBJ2-5, with D tentatively TRBD2 (5 bases). Germline CDR1 SGDLS, CDR2 YYNGEE. Trimming shortened V by 0 bases and J by 5 bases, and 8 bases separated the two germline ends. The CDR3 loop spans 13 amino acids. The CDR3 DNA reads as TGTGCCAGCAGCGTAGCGGGGTGGGAGACCCAGTACTTC. Translated: CASSVAGWETQYF. Full variable domain (remainder filled in from reference TRBV9 and TRBJ2-5): DSGVTQTPKHLITATGQRVTLRCSPRSGDLSVYWYQQSLDQGLQFLIQYYNGEERAKGNILERFSAQQFPDLHSELNLSSLELGDSALYFCASSVAGWETQYFGPGTRLLVL.

The chain combines TRBV5-5 with TRBJ2-3, with a tentative D call TRBD1 (6 bases). Germline V gene sequence: CDR1 SGHKS, CDR2 YYEKEE (reference sequence). CDR3 length: 15 residues. Deletions cut 0 bases from V and 1 base from J, with 9 bases between. The CDR3 loop reads CASSLAPGGTDTQYF. In DNA form, the CDR3 reads TGTGCCAGCAGCTTGGCGCCAGGGGGCACAGATACGCAGTATTTT. Variable domain in full (rest from reference TRBV5-5 and TRBJ2-3): DAGVTQSPTHLIKTRGQQVTLRCSPISGHKSVSWYQQVLGQGPQFIFQYYEKEERGRGNFPDRFSARQFPNYSSELNVNALLLGDSALYLCASSLAPGGTDTQYFGPGTRLTVL.

The CDR3 is CASSSGALKGDTQYF. As DNA, the CDR3 is TGTGCCAGCAGCTCGGGAGCCCTAAAGGGGGATACGCAGTATTTT. V gene TRBV7-9 combines with J gene TRBJ2-3; TRBD2 might be the D (6 bases). CDR1 is SEHNR and CDR2 is FQNEAQ in the germline V gene (reference sequence). Trimming cost V 4 bases and J 6 bases, with 17 bases left between them. The CDR3 extends over 15 amino acids.

This clone was detected only a few times. This chain connects TRBV5-1 to TRBJ1-1; D is perhaps TRBD1 (5 bases). The germline CDR1 and CDR2 sequences are SGHRS and YFSETQ. The CDR3 has 14 amino acids. Trimming cost V 4 bases and J 4 bases, with 14 bases left between them. The CDR3 sequence is CASSPGGGGTEAFF. CDR3 sequence (DNA): TGCGCCAGCAGCCCCGGAGGTGGGGGCACTGAAGCTTTCTTT.

J is TRBJ2-1 and V is TRBV19; D is perhaps TRBD2 (5 bases). V gave up 1 base and J gave up 7 bases, with 11 bases separating them. The CDR3 runs 14 residues. The V gene's germline CDR1 is LNHDA and CDR2 SQIVND (reference sequence). CDR3 amino acids: CASSIVELGNEQFF. The CDR3 DNA reads as TGTGCCAGTAGTATAGTAGAACTAGGAAATGAGCAGTTCTTC.

V usage is TRBV6-5 and J usage is TRBJ2-5, with 8 bases fitting TRBD2. Germline values: CDR1 MNHEY, CDR2 SVGAGI. V lost 7 bases and J lost 5; bases outside the gene matches: 3. CDR3 length equals 12 residues. The DNA of the CDR3 is TGTGCCAGCAACCCGGGGGGGGAGACCCAGTACTTC. Translating gives CASNPGGETQYF.

The V and J genes are TRBV4-2 and TRBJ2-3; TRBD2 agrees at 8 bases. This CDR3 spans 19 amino acids. Germline V gene sequence: CDR1 LGHNA, CDR2 YNFKEQ. The V segment lost 4 bases and the J segment 4 bases; nucleotides outside the gene matches: 19. The CDR3 bases are TGTGCCAGCAGCCTAAGATTTGGGGGACTAAGCGGGGGTGCAGATACGCAGTATTTT. Translation: CASSLRFGGLSGGADTQYF.

The V and J genes are TRBV2 and TRBJ1-2, with 7 bases identical to TRBD1. This CDR3 is 15 amino acids long. Germline V CDR1 and CDR2: SNHLY, FYNNEI. V lost 5 bases and J lost 6; bases outside the gene matches: 12. The CDR3 DNA follows: TGTGCCAGCAGTTTGATCGGCAGGGGGAATAATGGCTACACCTTC. Protein product: CASSLIGRGNNGYTF.

The gene calls are TRBV5-5 and TRBJ2-2, with 7 bases lining up with TRBD1. The germline gives CDR1 SGHKS, CDR2 YYEKEE (reference sequence). J lost 6 bases, V lost 2 bases, and 4 bases had no gene match. This CDR3 is 14 amino acids long. The CDR3 DNA follows: TGTGCCAGCAGCTTCCGACAGGGAGCCGGGGAGCTGTTTTTT. It translates to CASSFRQGAGELFF. Supplemented by reference TRBV5-5 and TRBJ2-2, the full variable domain reads DAGVTQSPTHLIKTRGQQVTLRCSPISGHKSVSWYQQVLGQGPQFIFQYYEKEERGRGNFPDRFSARQFPNYSSELNVNALLLGDSALYLCASSFRQGAGELFFGEGSRLTVL.

This chain connects TRBV19 to TRBJ1-1; 10 nucleotides agree with TRBD1. V was pared by 3 bases and J by 0 bases, with 4 bases of the junction left unmatched. There are 16 residues in the CDR3. Germline lookup yields CDR1 LNHDA and CDR2 SQIVND (reference sequence). CDR3 in amino acids: CASSMGTGAMNTEAFF. CDR3 in DNA: TGTGCCAGTAGTATGGGGACAGGGGCCATGAACACTGAAGCTTTCTTT. The full variable domain, completed using reference TRBV19 and TRBJ1-1, is DGGITQSPKYLFRKEGQNVTLSCEQNLNHDAMYWYRQDPGQGLRLIYYSQIVNDFQKGDIAEGYSVSREKKESFPLTVTSAQKNPTAFYLCASSMGTGAMNTEAFFGQGTRLTVV.

V gene TRBV5-1 combines with J gene TRBJ2-2; TRBD1 agrees at 7 bases. V gave up 4 bases and J gave up 2 bases; unmatched junction bases: 5. The CDR3 has 15 amino acids. Germline V lookup: CDR1 SGHRS, CDR2 YFSETQ. CDR3 residues: CASSPGTVNTGELFF. CDR3 nucleotide sequence: TGCGCCAGCAGCCCGGGGACAGTAAACACCGGGGAGCTGTTTTTT.